Below, 26 T cell receptor beta chains from the same sample are listed, as sequenced in a study of cytomegalovirus exposure and HLA in healthy donors (dated by TCRdb to about 2017). Preparation of the library involved the immunoSEQ multiplex PCR assay. The multiplex PCR relied on a mix of 60 forward primers for TCR Vbeta segments and 13 reverse primers for TCR Jbeta segments. The clones in this table, taken by TCRdb from immuneACCESS, are in-frame only. Not every clone is retained; where verified, under half of the shortfall comes from an unresolved V gene, and the cause of the rest is unknown. The sample table contains 90,000 or so clones; only one count was recorded for 70% to 85% of them. Clones ranked in the top ten supply approximately 3.8% of the sample. The specimen sequenced was PBMCs. Receptors were obtained from a man aged 45-60 years in good health and CMV-seronegative.

V usage is TRBV2 and J usage is TRBJ2-6, with TRBD1 as a possible D gene (5 bases). CDR3 length: 18 amino acids. Trimming removed 10 bases from V and 0 bases from J, with 22 bases in between. CDR1 is SNHLY, CDR2 FYNNEI, per germline. The CDR3 DNA reads TGTGCCATGAGGAAACGTGGACATACAAGCTCTGGGGCCAACGTCCTGACTTTC. Residues: CAMRKRGHTSSGANVLTF.

The chain couples TRBV11-3 to TRBJ2-1; 7 bases are a match to TRBD2. In germline, CDR1 is SGHNT, CDR2 YENEEA. V lost 3 bases and J lost 4; bases outside the gene matches: 9. The CDR3 is 16 residues long. The DNA of the CDR3 is TGTGCCAGCAGCTTGTCGGCGGCGGGAGAGTACAATGAGCAGTTCTTC. Translation: CASSLSAAGEYNEQFF. The full variable domain, rest sourced from reference TRBV11-3 and TRBJ2-1, is EAGVVQSPRYKIIEKKQPVAFWCNPISGHNTLYWYLQNLGQGPELLIRYENEEAVDDSQLPKDRFSAERLKGVDSTLKIQPAELGDSAVYLCASSLSAAGEYNEQFFGPGTRLTVL.

In its sample, this clone was seen a few times. The chain couples TRBV28 to TRBJ2-1; 11 nucleotides align to TRBD2. Per germline, CDR1 MDHEN and CDR2 SYDVKM. The CDR3 runs to 14 residues. Trimming removed 6 bases from V and 8 bases from J; junction bases left unmatched: 6. The CDR3 here is CASSWGSGRDEQFF. In DNA, the CDR3 is TGTGCCAGCAGCTGGGGTAGCGGGAGGGATGAGCAGTTCTTC.

This clone was observed a few times. The V call is TRBV7-9, the J call TRBJ1-3, with 7 positions matching TRBD1. Germline V gene sequence: CDR1 SEHNR, CDR2 FQNEAQ (reference sequence). V was pared by 5 bases and J by 0 bases, with 4 bases of the junction left unmatched. The CDR3 loop spans 15 amino acids. CDR3 residues: CASSANRGSGNTIYF. CDR3 bases: TGTGCCAGCAGCGCGAACAGGGGCTCTGGAAACACCATATATTTT. The complete variable domain, with remaining parts taken from reference TRBV7-9 and TRBJ1-3, reads DTGVSQNPRHKITKRGQNVTFRCDPISEHNRLYWYRQTLGQGPEFLTYFQNEAQLEKSRLLSDRFSAERPKGSFSTLEIQRTEQGDSAMYLCASSANRGSGNTIYFGEGSWLTVV.

V usage is TRBV9 and J usage is TRBJ1-1, with D perhaps matching TRBD1 (6 bases). Deletions cut 2 bases from V and 2 bases from J, with 7 bases between. CDR1 and CDR2 (germline): SGDLS, YYNGEE. The CDR3 sequence is 13 residues long. This CDR3 is CASSVRGNTEAFF. The DNA of the CDR3 is TGTGCCAGCAGCGTCAGGGGAAACACTGAAGCTTTCTTT.

The chain couples TRBV25-1 to TRBJ1-1; D unclear. The V end lost 2 bases, the J end lost 0 bases, and 10 bases lay between the germline ends. This CDR3 contains 15 residues. Germline V CDR1 and CDR2: MGHDK, SYGVNS. The CDR3 region is CASSEGRGLNTEAFF. The DNA of the CDR3 is TGTGCCAGCAGTGAAGGTCGAGGGTTGAACACTGAAGCTTTCTTT.

The genes are TRBV6-1 and TRBJ1-3, with 8 bases aligning to TRBD1. Trimming took 6 bases from V and 0 from J; bases not matched to a gene: 4. The germline CDR1 and CDR2 sequences are MNHNS and SASEGT. CDR3 size: 15 residues. The CDR3 DNA sequence: TGTGCCAGCAGAGGGGGACAGGTCTCTGGAAACACCATATATTTT. Translated, it gives CASRGGQVSGNTIYF.

This clone appeared once. The chain recombines TRBV28 with TRBJ1-5, with a weak D call TRBD1 (6 bases). The V end was cut by 2 bases, the J end by 7 bases, with 12 bases between. The V gene's germline CDR1 is MDHEN and CDR2 SYDVKM. The CDR3 has 14 residues. The CDR3 loop is CASSLGQGPQPQHF. For the CDR3, the DNA is TGTGCCAGCAGTTTAGGGCAGGGGCCGCAGCCCCAGCATTTT.

The chain couples TRBV9 to TRBJ1-5; no clear D gene. CDR1 is SGDLS, CDR2 YYNGEE, per germline. The ends were cut back, 4 bases at V and 2 bases at J, with 13 bases in the middle. The CDR3 covers 15 residues. CDR3 sequence (DNA): TGTGCCAGCAGCCCCCAGGCAACCGGCAATCAGCCCCAGCATTTT. Its protein product is CASSPQATGNQPQHF.

The genes are TRBV11-1 and TRBJ2-5; D is possibly TRBD1 (5 bases). Germline V gives CDR1 SGHAT, CDR2 FQDESV (reference sequence). V was trimmed by 0 bases and J by 1 base, leaving 9 bases between them. The CDR3 extends over 15 amino acids. DNA for the CDR3: TGTGCCAGCAGCTTAGCCTCAGGGTTCCAAGAGACCCAGTACTTC. It translates to CASSLASGFQETQYF.

The rearrangement links TRBV21-1 to TRBJ1-5; TRBD1 is taken as the D call from the table, unchecked against the DNA. TRBV21-1 is a pseudogene locus. This CDR3 has 17 residues. This chain's CDR3 is CASSKGSPTGSNQPQHF. Written as DNA, the CDR3 is TGTGCCAGCAGCAAAGGTAGCCCTACAGGAAGCAATCAGCCCCAGCATTTT.

J is TRBJ2-7 and V is TRBV5-4; tentatively, D is TRBD2 (6 bases). The V end lost 3 bases, the J end lost 3 bases, and 16 bases lay between the germline ends. CDR1 and CDR2 (germline): SGHNT, YYREEE (reference sequence). The CDR3 is made up of 15 amino acids. The CDR3 protein is CASSWGEAPNYEQYF. The CDR3, as DNA: TGTGCCAGCAGCTGGGGGGAGGCCCCTAACTACGAGCAGTACTTC.

This sequence joins TRBV14 and TRBJ1-1, with D possibly TRBD1 on 6 matching bases. Per the germline V gene, CDR1 is SGHDN and CDR2 is FVKESK. The V end was cut by 3 bases, the J end by 5 bases, with 7 bases between. CDR3 length equals 12 residues. The CDR3 bases are TGTGCCAGCAGCCAGAGGGGGACTGAAGCTTTCTTT. Residues: CASSQRGTEAFF.

The V and J genes are TRBV5-4 and TRBJ1-1; 8 nucleotides line up with TRBD1. The CDR3 covers 16 residues. Trimming removed 4 bases from V and 5 bases from J; junction bases left unmatched: 13. Looked up from germline, CDR1 is SGHNT and CDR2 is YYREEE (reference sequence). This CDR3 is CASSPGGTGGSTEAFF. The CDR3 DNA reads as TGTGCCAGCAGCCCTGGGGGGACAGGTGGGAGTACTGAAGCTTTCTTT.

J is TRBJ2-7 and V is TRBV29-1, with TRBD1 identical over 7 bases. With V trimmed by 1 base and J by 7 bases, 13 bases remained unmatched. The CDR3 is 15 residues long. From germline, CDR1 is SQVTM and CDR2 ANQGSEA. The CDR3 loop reads CSVEAGDSRAWEQYF. CDR3 coding DNA: TGCAGCGTTGAAGCAGGGGACAGCCGGGCTTGGGAGCAGTACTTC.

The chain recombines TRBV30 with TRBJ2-1; 10 positions agree with TRBD2. Germline CDR1 reads GTSNPN; CDR2 reads SVGIG (reference sequence). J was trimmed by 2 bases and V by 0 bases; bases with no gene match: 1. This CDR3 region has 15 residues. The CDR3 DNA reads TGTGCCTGGAGTGTAAGCGGGGGGGCCTACAATGAGCAGTTCTTC. Amino acid sequence: CAWSVSGGAYNEQFF.

This chain links TRBV10-3 with TRBJ2-7, with TRBD1 matching over 11 bases. V shed 9 bases, J shed 3 bases, and the junction held 1 base outside the gene matches. There are 12 residues in the CDR3. Germline CDR1 is ENHRY and CDR2 is SYGVKD. The CDR3 sequence is CAMGQGGYEQYF. The DNA for the CDR3 is TGTGCCATGGGACAGGGGGGCTACGAGCAGTACTTC.

The chain links TRBV11-3 to TRBJ2-5; 7 bases map to TRBD1. The germline V gene has CDR1 SGHNT and CDR2 YENEEA. The trim removed 5 bases at V and 3 bases at J, leaving 3 bases unmatched. This CDR3 region has 13 residues. In DNA form, the CDR3 reads TGTGCCAGCAGCGCCGGGACAGAAGAGACCCAGTACTTC. Amino acids: CASSAGTEETQYF.

The rearrangement links TRBV15 to TRBJ2-3, with TRBD1 as a possible D gene (6 bases). V was trimmed by 0 bases and J by 7 bases, leaving 26 bases between them. The CDR3 has 19 amino acids. In germline, CDR1 is LNHNV, CDR2 YYDKDF (reference sequence). CDR3 protein: CATSRDRSRGESGTNTQYF. CDR3 DNA sequence: TGTGCCACCAGCAGAGATAGGTCTCGGGGCGAGTCCGGGACAAATACGCAGTATTTT.

This sequence joins TRBV28 and TRBJ1-3; 7 bases agree with TRBD1. Trimming took 3 bases from V and 4 from J; bases not matched to a gene: 18. This CDR3 is built from 19 residues. Germline V gene sequence: CDR1 MDHEN, CDR2 SYDVKM. The chain's CDR3 is CASSFTVRAYRGAGNTIYF. The CDR3 region has the DNA TGTGCCAGCAGTTTCACGGTTCGGGCGTACAGGGGCGCAGGAAACACCATATATTTT. Together with reference TRBV28 and TRBJ1-3, the CDR3 gives the full variable domain: DVKVTQSSRYLVKRTGEKVFLECVQDMDHENMFWYRQDPGLGLRLIYFSYDVKMKEKGDIPEGYSVSREKKERFSLILESASTNQTSMYLCASSFTVRAYRGAGNTIYFGEGSWLTVV.

V is TRBV6-1 and J is TRBJ1-5, with D possibly being TRBD1 (6 bases). CDR3 length equals 13 residues. Trimming took off 7 bases at V and 9 bases at J, with 16 bases between the two ends. CDR1 is MNHNS and CDR2 is SASEGT in the germline V gene. CDR3 coding DNA: TGTGCCAGCATAAGGACAGATTCAGGGCCCCAGCATTTT. Its protein product is CASIRTDSGPQHF.

This sequence joins TRBV7-9 and TRBJ1-1; D might be TRBD1 (5 bases). With 3 bases removed from V and 7 bases from J, the gap between germline ends came to 18 bases. The CDR3 is made up of 15 amino acids. The germline CDR1 and CDR2 sequences are SEHNR and FQNEAQ (reference sequence). CDR3 sequence: CASSFSGDPTDEAFF. CDR3 in DNA: TGTGCCAGCAGCTTCTCGGGGGATCCTACAGATGAAGCTTTCTTT. Full variable domain (outside the CDR3, taken from reference TRBV7-9 and TRBJ1-1): DTGVSQNPRHKITKRGQNVTFRCDPISEHNRLYWYRQTLGQGPEFLTYFQNEAQLEKSRLLSDRFSAERPKGSFSTLEIQRTEQGDSAMYLCASSFSGDPTDEAFFGQGTRLTVV.

This chain joins TRBV7-9 and TRBJ2-2; D is possibly TRBD2 (5 bases). The germline V and J ends were trimmed by 2 bases and 5 bases, with 12 bases remaining between them. The CDR3 loop spans 15 amino acids. CDR1 SEHNR and CDR2 FQNEAQ come from the germline V gene (reference sequence). This chain's CDR3 is CASSLPGKETGELFF. CDR3 coding DNA: TGTGCCAGCAGCTTACCGGGGAAGGAAACCGGGGAGCTGTTTTTT.

The V gene is TRBV15, the J gene TRBJ2-1; D is possibly TRBD1 (6 bases). The V end lost 3 bases, the J end lost 2 bases, and 11 bases lay between the germline ends. This CDR3 contains 15 residues. Germline V gene lookup returns CDR1 LNHNV and CDR2 YYDKDF (reference sequence). CDR3 bases: TGTGCCACCAGCAGTTCCAGGGGTGCCTACAATGAGCAGTTCTTC. Residues: CATSSSRGAYNEQFF.

This clone occurred a few times. Here the CDR3 DNA reads TGCGCCAGCAGCCGACTATCGGGACAGGGGGCGGGAAACACCATATATTTT. Residues: CASSRLSGQGAGNTIYF. The V and J genes are TRBV4-1 and TRBJ1-3, with 12 bases matching TRBD1. Germline V gene data show CDR1 as MGHRA and CDR2 as YSYEKL. The V and J ends lost 4 bases and 4 bases, in that order; junction bases with no gene match: 8. The CDR3 contains 17 residues.

Concerning this clone itself: At one end, the junction sequence differs from germline, possibly due to a read error. J is TRBJ2-7 and V is TRBV7-9; 10 bases align to TRBD1. This CDR3 contains 14 residues. The germline CDR1 and CDR2 sequences are SEHNR and FQNEAQ (reference sequence). The chain's CDR3 is CSSSPWDRGREQYF. The DNA of the CDR3 is TGTTCCAGCAGCCCCTGGGACAGGGGTCGCGAGCAGTACTTC.